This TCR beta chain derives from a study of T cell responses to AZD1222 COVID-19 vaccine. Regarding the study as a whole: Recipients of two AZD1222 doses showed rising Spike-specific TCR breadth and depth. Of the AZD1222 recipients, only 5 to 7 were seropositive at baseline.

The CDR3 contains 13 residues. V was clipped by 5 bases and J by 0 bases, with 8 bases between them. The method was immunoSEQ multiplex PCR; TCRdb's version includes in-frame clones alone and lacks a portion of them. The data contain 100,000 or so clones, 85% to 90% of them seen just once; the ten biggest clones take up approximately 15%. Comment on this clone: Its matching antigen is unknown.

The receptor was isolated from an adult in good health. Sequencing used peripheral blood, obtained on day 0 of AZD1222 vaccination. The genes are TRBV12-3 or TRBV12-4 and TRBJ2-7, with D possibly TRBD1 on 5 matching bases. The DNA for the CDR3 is TGTGCCAGCAGTAGGACAAACTCCTACGAGCAGTACTTC. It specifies CASSRTNSYEQYF.